One sample yielded the 26 T cell receptor beta chains listed below, sequenced in a study of blood T cells in healthy people across ages. Together with a sample-barcoded 5' primer, a J-beta primer mix was included in a second PCR lasting 7 to 11 cycles. TCRdb re-called the 5' RACE reads with MiXCR, one entry per CDR3 protein. This sample has 630,000 or so distinct CDR3 sequences, with about 30% found just once. The sequencing sample was made of blood. These receptors all stem from a woman aged 80 or older in good health.

The chain joins TRBV12-3 or TRBV12-4 to TRBJ2-3; the match to TRBD2 covers 7 bases. V lost 5 bases and J lost 0; bases outside the gene matches: 11. CDR3 length: 17 residues. CDR3 DNA sequence: TGTGCCAGCAGTAGAAGGCGAGCGGGACTTAGCACAGATACGCAGTATTTT. Translation gives CASSRRRAGLSTDTQYF.

This clonotype was detected a few times. One junction end disagrees with the germline gene, perhaps due to a read error. The rearrangement joins TRBV18 to TRBJ1-2, with D possibly matching TRBD1 (5 bases). The germline V gene encodes CDR1 KGHSH and CDR2 LQKENI. This CDR3 is 14 amino acids long. The CDR3 protein is CAISPPYRTGGYTF. The CDR3 DNA sequence: TGTGCCATCTCACCACCGTACAGGACGGGTGGCTACACCTTC. Full variable domain (outside the CDR3, taken from reference TRBV18 and TRBJ1-2): NAGVMQNPRHLVRRRGQEARLRCSPMKGHSHVYWYRQLPEEGLKFMVYLQKENIIDESGMPKERFSAEFPKEGPSILRIQQVVRGDSAAYFCAISPPYRTGGYTFGSGTRLTVV.

The chain links TRBV18 to TRBJ2-3; D is ambiguous. The V gene's germline CDR1 is KGHSH and CDR2 LQKENI. The CDR3 runs to 13 residues. V was clipped by 3 bases and J by 6 bases, with 10 bases between them. The CDR3: CASSPISGDTQYF. The CDR3, as DNA: TGTGCCAGCTCACCCATTTCCGGGGATACGCAGTATTTT.

This clonotype was recorded many times. CDR3 region: CASSYSSPGERFYEQYF. The CDR3 DNA reads TGTGCCAGCAGTTATTCCTCCCCAGGGGAAAGATTTTACGAGCAGTACTTC. This chain uses TRBV6-5 with TRBJ2-7, with a tentative D call TRBD1 (6 bases). V was shortened by 3 bases and J by 4 bases, with 22 bases between the two germline ends. Germline CDR1 MNHEY, CDR2 SVGAGI. This CDR3 spans 17 amino acids.

This chain joins TRBV10-3 and TRBJ2-1; 7 nucleotides match TRBD2. Germline lookup yields CDR1 ENHRY and CDR2 SYGVKD. The CDR3 has 11 residues. CDR3 sequence (DNA): TGTGTCATGACTAGCACCGATGAGCAGTTCTTC. Protein sequence: CVMTSTDEQFF.

Ten or more counts support this clonotype. The chain uses TRBV6-6 and TRBJ2-5; weak D call: TRBD2 (5 bases). V shed 5 bases and J shed 5 bases, with 15 bases lying between them. The CDR3 consists of 14 residues. CDR1 is MNHNY, CDR2 SVGAGI, per germline (reference sequence). CDR3 coding DNA: TGTGCCAGCAGTCGGGATCCCTCGGGGGAGACCCAGTACTTC. Translating gives CASSRDPSGETQYF.

Regarding this clonotype: One base away lies a much larger clone, so this may be a sequencing read error. The V and J genes are TRBV12-3 or TRBV12-4 and TRBJ2-7, with D uncertain. The V end was cut by 7 bases, the J end by 7 bases, with 11 bases between. The CDR3 spans 11 residues. CDR3 protein: CASKTYNEQYF. The CDR3 DNA is TGTGCCAGCAAGACCTACAATGAGCAGTACTTC.

To note about this clonotype: A much larger clonotype is one base distant, so this may be a read error. This chain joins TRBV28 and TRBJ2-1; D gene ambiguous. V lost 6 bases to trimming and J lost 13 bases, with 22 bases between them. The CDR3 has 14 amino acids. Germline CDR1 MDHEN, CDR2 SYDVKM. CDR3: CASRPGLIQETQFF. CDR3 coding DNA: TGTGCCAGCAGACCCGGGCTAATCCAAGAGACCCAGTTCTTC.

On this clonotype: This may come from a read error, since a much larger clone is one base off. This sequence joins TRBV2 and TRBJ2-1, with 9 bases fitting TRBD1. The J segment lost 1 base and the V segment lost 8 bases, leaving 12 bases of the junction unmatched. The CDR3 consists of 17 residues. Per the germline V gene, CDR1 is SNHLY and CDR2 is FYNNEI. In nucleotides, the CDR3 is TGTGCCAGCGGTGGGTTTGGGACAGGGAGGTCCTACAATGAGCAGTTCTTC. Translation: CASGGFGTGRSYNEQFF.

The rearrangement uses TRBV28 and TRBJ2-5, with 9 bases identical to TRBD1. The germline V gene encodes CDR1 MDHEN and CDR2 SYDVKM. This CDR3 region has 15 residues. V shed 2 bases and J 5 bases; nucleotides not matched to a gene: 6. As DNA, the CDR3 is TGTGCCAGCAGTTTACCGACAGGGGGAACGGAGACCCAGTACTTC. Amino acids: CASSLPTGGTETQYF.

A word on this clonotype: The junction shows a germline mismatch at one end, possibly a read error. This chain uses TRBV7-7 with TRBJ2-7; a weak D match, TRBD1 (7 bases). Germline CDR1 SSHAT, CDR2 FNYEAQ (reference sequence). The CDR3 contains 15 residues. The CDR3 reads CASSSLQGGIGEQYF. DNA for the CDR3: TGTGCTAGCAGCTCTCTGCAGGGGGGCATCGGTGAGCAGTACTTC. The entire variable domain, with the rest obtained from reference TRBV7-7 and TRBJ2-7, is as follows: GAGVSQSPRYKVTKRGQDVTLRCDPISSHATLYWYQQALGQGPEFLTYFNYEAQPDKSGLPSDRFSAERPEGSISTLTIQRTEQRDSAMYRCASSSLQGGIGEQYFGPGTRLTVT.

The sample holds many counts of this clonotype. This chain joins TRBV29-1 and TRBJ2-7; TRBD2 agrees at 8 bases. The CDR3 is made up of 12 amino acids. CDR1 is SQVTM, CDR2 ANQGSEA, per germline. The CDR3 DNA sequence: TGCTCGGGGGGGCGTAAGGGCTACGAGCAGTACTTC. It yields the protein CSGGRKGYEQYF.

With regard to this clonotype: This may arise from a read error, as a much more abundant clone is one base away. This chain joins TRBV11-2 and TRBJ2-5; no clear D gene. V lost 7 bases and J 13 bases, leaving 22 bases between the germline ends. This CDR3 spans 13 amino acids. The germline gives CDR1 SGHAT, CDR2 FQNNGV. The CDR3 DNA reads TGTGCCAGCAACACTGGTTCTATGGGTGCGACGTACTTC. Translation: CASNTGSMGATYF.

This clonotype was counted many times. The CDR3 protein is CSARDHSGRQVDGYTF. CDR3 nucleotide sequence: TGCAGTGCTAGAGATCACTCCGGGCGCCAGGTGGATGGCTACACCTTC. The gene calls are TRBV20-1 and TRBJ1-2; D is ambiguous. V lost 0 bases and J lost 6, with 20 bases in between. Germline V CDR1 and CDR2: DFQATT, SNEGSKA (reference sequence). This CDR3 comprises 16 residues.

In this sample, this clonotype turned up a few times. This may arise from a read error, as a much more abundant clone is one base away. V usage is TRBV29-1 and J usage is TRBJ2-7; 7 nucleotides agree with TRBD1. The germline CDR1 and CDR2 sequences are SQVTM and ANQGSEA. The V segment lost 7 bases and the J segment 5 bases; nucleotides outside the gene matches: 8. The CDR3 totals 12 residues. CDR3 in DNA: TGCAGCGGTGGACACAGGGGAAACGAGCAGTACTTC. Its translation is CSGGHRGNEQYF.

With regard to this clonotype: It may be a read error: a sequence one base away is much more abundant. The chain is built from TRBV18 and TRBJ2-7, with 7 bases that match TRBD2. The CDR3 runs 13 residues. Per germline, CDR1 KGHSH and CDR2 LQKENI. CDR3 sequence reads: CASSAGEGYGQYF. CDR3 nucleotide sequence: TGTGCCAGCTCGGCCGGGGAGGGCTACGGGCAGTACTTC.

Only a few counts were recorded for this clonotype. The rearrangement uses TRBV3-1 and TRBJ2-7; D call uncertain. Deletions cut 1 base from V and 3 bases from J, with 10 bases between. There are 14 residues in the CDR3. In germline, CDR1 is LGHDT, CDR2 YNNKEL (reference sequence). CDR3 amino acids: CASSQGSHLYEQYF. CDR3 DNA: TGTGCCAGCAGCCAAGGGTCGCACCTCTACGAGCAGTACTTC.

On this clonotype itself: With a much larger clone just one base away, this may be a read error. The J gene is TRBJ1-6, the V gene TRBV7-2, with D perhaps matching TRBD1 (6 bases). The V gene's germline CDR1 is SGHTA and CDR2 FQGNSA. The CDR3 spans 16 residues. CDR3 sequence: CASSLDNRVGNSPPHF. The DNA for the CDR3 is TGTGCCAGCAGCTTAGATAACAGGGTTGGGAATTCACCCCCCCACTTT.

Written as DNA, the CDR3 is TGTGCCATCAGCGGACAGGGGGCCTTCTCTGGAAACACCATATATTTT. It specifies CAISGQGAFSGNTIYF. The chain joins TRBV10-3 to TRBJ1-3; TRBD1 matches at 11 bases. The CDR3 totals 16 residues. The J segment lost 0 bases and the V segment lost 6 bases, leaving 4 bases of the junction unmatched. Germline V gene data show CDR1 as ENHRY and CDR2 as SYGVKD.

This rearrangement joins TRBV2 to TRBJ2-7, with D tentatively TRBD1 (5 bases). The V gene lost 1 base and the J gene lost 7 bases, with 20 bases spanning the gap. CDR3 length equals 16 residues. Per the germline V gene, CDR1 is SNHLY and CDR2 is FYNNEI. In DNA, the CDR3 is TGTGCCAGCAGTGAAGTTGTGACAGTGAAAAGCCGGGAGCAGTACTTC. Its protein is CASSEVVTVKSREQYF.

Concerning this clonotype itself: A junction boundary mismatches the germline segment, possibly from a read error. The chain uses TRBV30 and TRBJ1-5; D unclear. This CDR3 contains 14 residues. Germline V gene data show CDR1 as GTSNPN and CDR2 as SVGIG (reference sequence). The DNA for the CDR3 is TGTGCCTGGAGCCAGTCGTATAGCAATCAGCTCCAGCATTTT. It specifies CAWSQSYSNQLQHF.

The chain uses TRBV20-1 and TRBJ2-1; 10 bases map to TRBD1. The CDR3 sequence is 16 residues long. With 2 bases clipped from V and 4 bases from J, the junction kept 8 bases outside the gene matches. CDR1 is DFQATT and CDR2 is SNEGSKA in the germline V gene (reference sequence). CDR3 coding DNA: TGCAGTGCTAGAATCAGACAGGGGGCGAGGTACAATGAGCAGTTCTTC. This codes for CSARIRQGARYNEQFF.

This clonotype occurred once. A clone one base away is much larger, so this may be a read error. The rearrangement links TRBV20-1 to TRBJ2-3, with TRBD2 as a possible D gene (5 bases). Germline-derived CDR1 and CDR2 are DFQATT and SNEGSKA (reference sequence). Trimming removed 2 bases from V and 4 bases from J, with 13 bases in between. This CDR3 contains 14 residues. The CDR3 DNA follows: TGCAGTGCTAGATACGGGGTAACCGCAGATACGCAGTATTTT. Translating gives CSARYGVTADTQYF.

The chain uses TRBV6-1 and TRBJ2-7, with 11 bases identical to TRBD2. There are 15 residues in the CDR3. Germline trimming cut 5 bases from V and 5 bases from J; bases unmatched to any gene: 8. From germline, CDR1 is MNHNS and CDR2 SASEGT. In nucleotides, the CDR3 is TGTGCCAGCAGTAACCTCCCTAGCGGGGGGAACGAGCAGTACTTC. Residues: CASSNLPSGGNEQYF.

The V gene is TRBV20-1, the J gene TRBJ2-1; 12 bases map to TRBD2. The J call could be wrong; TRBJ2-7 is a better fit for the DNA end. Germline V gene lookup returns CDR1 DFQATT and CDR2 SNEGSKA (reference sequence). This CDR3 spans 17 amino acids. For the CDR3, the DNA is TGCAGTGCTAGTAGGCTAGCGGGGGGGTCCTCCTACAATGAGCAGTACTTC. It codes for CSASRLAGGSSYNEQYF.

This clonotype was observed many times. The chain joins TRBV20-1 to TRBJ2-1; perhaps TRBD2 as D (6 bases). The V gene lost 6 bases and the J gene lost 0 bases, with 12 bases spanning the gap. The CDR3 has 14 residues. Germline CDR1 is DFQATT and CDR2 is SNEGSKA (reference sequence). For the CDR3, the DNA is TGCAGTGCACGCGGGGTAAGCTCCTACAATGAGCAGTTCTTC. Protein sequence: CSARGVSSYNEQFF.